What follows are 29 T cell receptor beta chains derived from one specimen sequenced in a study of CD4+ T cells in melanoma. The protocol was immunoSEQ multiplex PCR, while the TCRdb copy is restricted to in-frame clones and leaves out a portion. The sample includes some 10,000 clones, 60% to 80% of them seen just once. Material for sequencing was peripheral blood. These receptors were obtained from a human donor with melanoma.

CDR3 in amino acids: CASSIEARMRPQHF. The CDR3, as DNA: TGTGCCAGTAGTATCGAGGCCAGGATGCGGCCCCAGCATTTT. The rearrangement joins TRBV19 to TRBJ1-5; D remains ambiguous. The CDR3 covers 14 residues. CDR1 and CDR2 from the germline V gene are LNHDA and SQIVND (reference sequence). V was trimmed by 3 bases and J by 9 bases, leaving 15 bases between them.

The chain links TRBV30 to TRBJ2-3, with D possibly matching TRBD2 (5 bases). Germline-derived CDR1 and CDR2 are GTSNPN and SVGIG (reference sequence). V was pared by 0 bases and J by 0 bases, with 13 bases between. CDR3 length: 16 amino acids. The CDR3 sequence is CAWSVTGYFSTDTQYF. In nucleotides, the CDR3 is TGTGCCTGGAGTGTAACGGGATACTTCAGCACAGATACGCAGTATTTT. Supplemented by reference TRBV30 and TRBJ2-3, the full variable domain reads SQTIHQWPATLVQPVGSPLSLECTVEGTSNPNLYWYRQAAGRGLQLLFYSVGIGQISSEVPQNLSASRPQDRQFILSSKKLLLSDSGFYLCAWSVTGYFSTDTQYFGPGTRLTVL.

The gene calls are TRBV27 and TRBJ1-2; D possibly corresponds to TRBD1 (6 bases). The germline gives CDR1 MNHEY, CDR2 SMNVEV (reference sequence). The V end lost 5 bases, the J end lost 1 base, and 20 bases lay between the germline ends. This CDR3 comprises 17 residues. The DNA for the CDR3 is TGTGCCAGCAGTCCCTTTGGAGGGGGGGCCTATAACTATGGCTACACCTTC. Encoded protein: CASSPFGGGAYNYGYTF.

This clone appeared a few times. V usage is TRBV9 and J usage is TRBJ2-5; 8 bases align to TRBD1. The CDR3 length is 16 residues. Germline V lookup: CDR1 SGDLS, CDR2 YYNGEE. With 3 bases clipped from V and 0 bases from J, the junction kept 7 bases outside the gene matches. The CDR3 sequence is CASSETGVLYQETQYF. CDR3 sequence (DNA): TGTGCCAGCAGCGAGACAGGGGTCCTTTACCAAGAGACCCAGTACTTC.

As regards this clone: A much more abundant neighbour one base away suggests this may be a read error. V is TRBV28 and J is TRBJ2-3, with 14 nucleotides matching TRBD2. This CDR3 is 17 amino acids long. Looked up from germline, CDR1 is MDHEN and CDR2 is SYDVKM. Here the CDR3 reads CTSSLPTSGGESNAQYF. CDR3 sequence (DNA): TGTACCAGCAGTTTACCGACTAGCGGGGGGGAGTCGAACGCGCAGTATTTT.

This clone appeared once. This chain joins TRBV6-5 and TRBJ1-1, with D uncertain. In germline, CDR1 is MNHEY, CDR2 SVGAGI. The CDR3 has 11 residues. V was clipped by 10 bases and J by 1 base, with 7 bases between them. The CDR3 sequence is CATLKNTEAFF. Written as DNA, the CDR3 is TGTGCCACCTTAAAGAACACTGAAGCTTTCTTT.

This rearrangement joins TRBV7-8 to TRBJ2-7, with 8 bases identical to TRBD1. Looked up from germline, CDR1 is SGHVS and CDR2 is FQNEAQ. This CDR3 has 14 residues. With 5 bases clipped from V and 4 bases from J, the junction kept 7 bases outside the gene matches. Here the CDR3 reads CASSPRTGRYEQYF. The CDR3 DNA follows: TGTGCCAGCAGCCCCAGGACAGGGCGGTACGAGCAGTACTTC. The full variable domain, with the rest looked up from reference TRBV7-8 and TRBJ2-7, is GAGVSQSPRYKVAKRGQDVALRCDPISGHVSLFWYQQALGQGPEFLTYFQNEAQLDKSGLPSDRFFAERPEGSVSTLKIQRTQQEDSAVYLCASSPRTGRYEQYFGPGTRLTVT.

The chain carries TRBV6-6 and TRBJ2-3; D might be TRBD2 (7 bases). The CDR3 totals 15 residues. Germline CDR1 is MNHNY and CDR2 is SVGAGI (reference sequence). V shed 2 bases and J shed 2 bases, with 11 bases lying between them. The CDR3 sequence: CASSYGGGYTDTQYF. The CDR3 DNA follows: TGTGCCAGCAGTTACGGGGGGGGCTACACAGATACGCAGTATTTT.

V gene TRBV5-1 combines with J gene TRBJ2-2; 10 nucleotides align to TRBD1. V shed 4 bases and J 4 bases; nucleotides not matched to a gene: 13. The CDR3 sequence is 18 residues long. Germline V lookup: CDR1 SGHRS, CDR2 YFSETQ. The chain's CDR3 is CASSLRDRGGVFTGELFF. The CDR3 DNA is TGCGCCAGCAGCCTCCGGGACAGGGGAGGGGTTTTCACCGGGGAGCTGTTTTTT. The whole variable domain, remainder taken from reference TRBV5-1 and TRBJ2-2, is KAGVTQTPRYLIKTRGQQVTLSCSPISGHRSVSWYQQTPGQGLQFLFEYFSETQRNKGNFPGRFSGRQFSNSRSEMNVSTLELGDSALYLCASSLRDRGGVFTGELFFGEGSRLTVL.

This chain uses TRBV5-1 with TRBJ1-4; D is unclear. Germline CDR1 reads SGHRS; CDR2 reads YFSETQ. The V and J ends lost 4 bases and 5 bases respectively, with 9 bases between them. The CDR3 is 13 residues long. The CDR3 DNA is TGCGCCAGCAGCGGCAGTGGAAATGAAAAACTGTTTTTT. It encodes CASSGSGNEKLFF.

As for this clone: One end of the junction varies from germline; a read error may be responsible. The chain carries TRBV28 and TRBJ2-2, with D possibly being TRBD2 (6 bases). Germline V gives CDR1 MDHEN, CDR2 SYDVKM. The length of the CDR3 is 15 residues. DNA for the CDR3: TGTGCCAGCAGTTATGGGGGGTCGAAAACCGGGGAGCTGTTTTTT. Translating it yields CASSYGGSKTGELFF.

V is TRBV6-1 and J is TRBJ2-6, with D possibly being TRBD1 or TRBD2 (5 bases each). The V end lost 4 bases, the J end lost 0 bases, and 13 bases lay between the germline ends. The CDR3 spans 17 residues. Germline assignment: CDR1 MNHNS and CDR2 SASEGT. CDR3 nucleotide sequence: TGTGCCAGCAGTGGGCTCAGGGAGCTCTCTGGGGCCAACGTCCTGACTTTC. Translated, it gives CASSGLRELSGANVLTF.

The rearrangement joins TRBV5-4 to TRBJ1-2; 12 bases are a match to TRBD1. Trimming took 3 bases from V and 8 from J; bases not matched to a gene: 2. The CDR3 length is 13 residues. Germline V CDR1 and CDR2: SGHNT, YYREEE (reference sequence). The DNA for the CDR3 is TGTGCCAGCAGCTGGGACAGGGGGCGAGGCTACACCTTC. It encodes CASSWDRGRGYTF.

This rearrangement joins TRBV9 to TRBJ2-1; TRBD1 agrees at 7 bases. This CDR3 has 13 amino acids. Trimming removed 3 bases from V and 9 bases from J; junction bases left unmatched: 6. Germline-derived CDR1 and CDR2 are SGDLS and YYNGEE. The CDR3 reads CASSADRAREQFF. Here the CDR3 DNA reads TGTGCCAGCAGCGCCGACAGGGCTCGTGAGCAGTTCTTC.

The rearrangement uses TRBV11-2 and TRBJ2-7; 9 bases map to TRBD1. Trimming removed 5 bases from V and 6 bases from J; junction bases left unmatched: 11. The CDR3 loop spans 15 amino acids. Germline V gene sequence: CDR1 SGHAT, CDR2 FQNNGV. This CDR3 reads CASSTTGTGNVEQYF. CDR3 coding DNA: TGTGCCAGCAGCACCACCGGGACAGGGAACGTCGAGCAGTACTTC.

The CDR3 coding sequence is TGTGCCAGCAGCCCAAGGACAGGGCGCTATGGCTACACCTTC. Protein product: CASSPRTGRYGYTF. The gene calls are TRBV11-2 and TRBJ1-2; 8 bases match TRBD1. The V and J ends lost 5 bases and 4 bases, in that order; junction bases with no gene match: 6. CDR1 SGHAT and CDR2 FQNNGV come from the germline V gene. This CDR3 is built from 14 residues. Filled out from reference TRBV11-2 and TRBJ1-2, the complete variable domain reads EAGVAQSPRYKIIEKRQSVAFWCNPISGHATLYWYQQILGQGPKLLIQFQNNGVVDDSQLPKDRFSAERLKGVDSTLKIQPAKLEDSAVYLCASSPRTGRYGYTFGSGTRLTVV.

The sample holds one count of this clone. In nucleotides, the CDR3 is TGTGCCAGCAGTTTACGGCGGAATAGCAATCAGCCCCAGCATTTT. This gives the protein CASSLRRNSNQPQHF. The chain joins TRBV27 to TRBJ1-5, with unresolved D. Germline CDR1 MNHEY, CDR2 SMNVEV (reference sequence). CDR3 length equals 15 residues. V shed 2 bases and J shed 0 bases, with 8 bases lying between them.

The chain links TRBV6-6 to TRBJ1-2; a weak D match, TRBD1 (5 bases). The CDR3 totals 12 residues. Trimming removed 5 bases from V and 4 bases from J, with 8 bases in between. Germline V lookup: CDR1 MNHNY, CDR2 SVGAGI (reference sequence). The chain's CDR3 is CASSRDFYGYTF. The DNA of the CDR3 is TGTGCCAGCAGTCGGGACTTCTATGGCTACACCTTC.

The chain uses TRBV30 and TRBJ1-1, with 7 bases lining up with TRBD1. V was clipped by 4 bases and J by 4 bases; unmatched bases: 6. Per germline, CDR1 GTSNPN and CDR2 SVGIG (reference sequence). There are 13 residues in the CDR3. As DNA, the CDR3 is TGTGCCTGGAACCGACAGGGAGGCACTGAAGCTTTCTTT. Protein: CAWNRQGGTEAFF. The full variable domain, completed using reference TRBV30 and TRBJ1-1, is SQTIHQWPATLVQPVGSPLSLECTVEGTSNPNLYWYRQAAGRGLQLLFYSVGIGQISSEVPQNLSASRPQDRQFILSSKKLLLSDSGFYLCAWNRQGGTEAFFGQGTRLTVV.

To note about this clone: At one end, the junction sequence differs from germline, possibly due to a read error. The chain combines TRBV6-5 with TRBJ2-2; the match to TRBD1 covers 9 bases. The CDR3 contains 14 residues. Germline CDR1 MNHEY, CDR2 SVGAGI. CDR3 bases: TGTGTCAGCATCTCGGGACAGGGAACCGGGGAGCTGTTTTTT. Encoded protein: CVSISGQGTGELFF.

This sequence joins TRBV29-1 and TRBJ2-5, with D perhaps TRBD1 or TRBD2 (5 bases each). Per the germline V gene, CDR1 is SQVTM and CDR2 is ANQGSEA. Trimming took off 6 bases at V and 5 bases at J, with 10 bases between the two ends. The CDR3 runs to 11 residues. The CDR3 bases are TGCAGCGTCAAGGGACCGGAGACCCAGTACTTC. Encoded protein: CSVKGPETQYF.

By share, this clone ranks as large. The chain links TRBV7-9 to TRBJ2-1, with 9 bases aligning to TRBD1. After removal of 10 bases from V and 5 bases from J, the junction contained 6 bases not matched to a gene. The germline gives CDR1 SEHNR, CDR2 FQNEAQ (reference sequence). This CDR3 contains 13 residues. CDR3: CATDRGYDNEQFF. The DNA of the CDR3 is TGTGCCACCGACAGGGGGTATGACAATGAGCAGTTCTTC.

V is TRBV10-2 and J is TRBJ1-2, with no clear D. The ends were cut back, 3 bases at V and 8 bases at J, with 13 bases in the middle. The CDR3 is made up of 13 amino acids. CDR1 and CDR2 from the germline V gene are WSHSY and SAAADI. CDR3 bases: TGCGCCAGCAGTGACCCCGGGCAAACCGGCTACACCTTC. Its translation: CASSDPGQTGYTF.

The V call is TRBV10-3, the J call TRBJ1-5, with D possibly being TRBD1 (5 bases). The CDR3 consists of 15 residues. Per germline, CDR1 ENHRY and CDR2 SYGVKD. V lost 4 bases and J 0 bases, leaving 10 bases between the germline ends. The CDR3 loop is CAISGGSNSNQPQHF. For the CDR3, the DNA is TGTGCCATCAGTGGGGGCAGTAATAGCAATCAGCCCCAGCATTTT.

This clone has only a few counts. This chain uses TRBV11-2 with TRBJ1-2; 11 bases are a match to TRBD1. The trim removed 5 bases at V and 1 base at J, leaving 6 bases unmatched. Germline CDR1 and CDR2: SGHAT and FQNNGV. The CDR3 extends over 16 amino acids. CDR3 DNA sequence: TGTGCCAGCAGCAAAGGGACAGGGGGATATAACTATGGCTACACCTTC. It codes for CASSKGTGGYNYGYTF.

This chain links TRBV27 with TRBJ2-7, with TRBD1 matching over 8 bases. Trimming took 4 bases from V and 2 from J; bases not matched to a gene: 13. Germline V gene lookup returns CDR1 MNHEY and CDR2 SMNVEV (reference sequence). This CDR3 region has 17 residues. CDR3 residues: CASSSFTGGDAPYEQYF. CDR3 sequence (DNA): TGTGCCAGCAGTTCCTTCACAGGGGGTGACGCCCCCTACGAGCAGTACTTC.

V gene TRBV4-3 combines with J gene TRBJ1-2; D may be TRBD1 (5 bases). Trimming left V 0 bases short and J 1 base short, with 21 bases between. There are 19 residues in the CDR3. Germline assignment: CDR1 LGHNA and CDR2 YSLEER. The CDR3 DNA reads TGCGCCAGCAGCCAAGAGGAATCAAACCGACAGCCGGTTAACTATGGCTACACCTTC. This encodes CASSQEESNRQPVNYGYTF.

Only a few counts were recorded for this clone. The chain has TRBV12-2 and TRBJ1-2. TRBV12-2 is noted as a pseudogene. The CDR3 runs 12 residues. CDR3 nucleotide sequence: TGTGCAAGTCGCTCCTCGTTATTTGGCTACACCTTC. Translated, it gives CASRSSLFGYTF.

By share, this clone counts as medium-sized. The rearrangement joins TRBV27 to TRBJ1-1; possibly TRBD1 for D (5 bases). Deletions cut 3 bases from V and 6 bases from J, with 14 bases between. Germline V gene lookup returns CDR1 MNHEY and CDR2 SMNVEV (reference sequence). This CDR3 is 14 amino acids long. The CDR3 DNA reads TGTGCCAGCAGTTTTCTCTCGCCGACAGCTGAAGCTTTCTTT. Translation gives CASSFLSPTAEAFF.